This T cell receptor beta chain stems from a study of CD8 T cells in Susac syndrome. Germline CDR1 reads SGHAT; CDR2 reads FQNNGV. The CDR3 sequence is 17 residues long. The V gene lost 2 bases and the J gene lost 6 bases, with 17 bases spanning the gap. When the RNA was reverse transcribed, random hexamers were used with an input of roughly 0.45 to 1 ug. TCRdb analysed the immunoSEQ multiplex PCR reads with MiXCR anew, one entry per CDR3 protein. The sample contains over 350,000 distinct CDR3 sequences, 75% to 90% of which appear only once. The chain employs TRBV11-2 and TRBJ1-6, with D uncertain. Sequencing was performed on CD8+ T cells from PBMCs. The TCR was taken from a human donor with multiple sclerosis. The CDR3 nucleotides are TGTGCCAGCAGCTTACTGCTCCTCGCGGCGGGTAATTCACCCCTCCACTTT. This translates into CASSLLLLAAGNSPLHF.